Following are 20 T cell receptor beta chains from one sample sequenced in a study of T cells in tuberculosis. Only in-frame clones appear in the TCRdb table, and some are missing; sequencing was by immunoSEQ multiplex PCR. The table includes tens of thousands of clones, approximately 90% detected once. Specified time point: new active TB diagnosis, blood taken before or within 7 days of starting treatment. Sequencing was performed on PBMCs, taken at tuberculosis diagnosis. Source of these receptors: an adult with tuberculosis.

CDR3 residues: CASSFGTSGTGELFF. Here the CDR3 DNA reads TGTGCCAGCAGCTTCGGGACTAGCGGCACCGGGGAGCTGTTTTTT. This rearrangement joins TRBV5-6 to TRBJ2-2; 11 nucleotides agree with TRBD2. V shed 2 bases and J 4 bases; nucleotides not matched to a gene: 1. This CDR3 is 15 amino acids long. Germline CDR1 reads SGHDT; CDR2 reads YYEEEE.

The rearrangement links TRBV7-2 to TRBJ1-4, with D perhaps matching TRBD1 (5 bases). The CDR3 loop spans 13 amino acids. Germline V gives CDR1 SGHTA, CDR2 FQGNSA. Trimming took 5 bases from V and 11 from J, leaving 15 bases between them. CDR3 sequence reads: CASSGGTVGKLFF. The CDR3 DNA reads TGTGCCAGCAGCGGGGGGACGGTTGGGAAACTGTTTTTT.

This chain connects TRBV5-6 to TRBJ1-6; D is perhaps TRBD1 (6 bases). The germline gives CDR1 SGHDT, CDR2 YYEEEE. This CDR3 is 14 amino acids long. Trimming cost V 4 bases and J 7 bases, with 12 bases left between them. The CDR3 nucleotides are TGTGCCAGCAGCCCAAGACAGGCCAATTCACCCCTCCACTTT. It specifies CASSPRQANSPLHF. Complete variable domain (other parts from reference TRBV5-6 and TRBJ1-6): DAGVTQSPTHLIKTRGQQVTLRCSPKSGHDTVSWYQQALGQGPQFIFQYYEEEERQRGNFPDRFSGHQFPNYSSELNVNALLLGDSALYLCASSPRQANSPLHFGNGTRLTVT.

The chain recombines TRBV5-1 with TRBJ1-3, with D possibly TRBD1 on 6 matching bases. Germline V gives CDR1 SGHRS, CDR2 YFSETQ. The CDR3 loop spans 16 amino acids. V was shortened by 1 base and J by 4 bases, with 15 bases between the two germline ends. CDR3 region: CASSLSGRGLGNTIYF. As DNA, the CDR3 is TGCGCCAGCAGCTTGTCGGGCAGGGGATTAGGAAACACCATATATTTT.

The V and J genes are TRBV19 and TRBJ1-2, with 8 bases aligning to TRBD1. Trimming took 5 bases from V and 0 from J; bases not matched to a gene: 17. This CDR3 has 19 amino acids. Per the germline V gene, CDR1 is LNHDA and CDR2 is SQIVND (reference sequence). Here the CDR3 reads CASSLKIRDRFQANYGYTF. CDR3 nucleotide sequence: TGTGCCAGTAGTCTCAAAATCCGGGACAGGTTTCAAGCTAACTATGGCTACACCTTC. Supplemented by reference TRBV19 and TRBJ1-2, the full variable domain reads DGGITQSPKYLFRKEGQNVTLSCEQNLNHDAMYWYRQDPGQGLRLIYYSQIVNDFQKGDIAEGYSVSREKKESFPLTVTSAQKNPTAFYLCASSLKIRDRFQANYGYTFGSGTRLTVV.

The chain has TRBV19 and TRBJ1-4; TRBD1 agrees at 9 bases. The J segment lost 7 bases and the V segment lost 4 bases, leaving 4 bases of the junction unmatched. The germline V gene has CDR1 LNHDA and CDR2 SQIVND (reference sequence). This CDR3 region has 14 residues. CDR3: CASSRTGAAEKLFF. The CDR3 nucleotides read TGTGCCAGTAGTAGGACAGGGGCGGCTGAAAAACTGTTTTTT.

This chain connects TRBV11-3 to TRBJ1-1; D ambiguous. The ends were cut back, 5 bases at V and 1 base at J, with 11 bases in the middle. CDR3 length equals 14 residues. CDR1 and CDR2 from the germline V gene are SGHNT and YENEEA. The CDR3 is CASSPSGPNTEAFF. The DNA for the CDR3 is TGTGCCAGCAGCCCTAGCGGACCGAACACTGAAGCTTTCTTT.

This chain joins TRBV10-2 and TRBJ2-7; D is ambiguous. The germline CDR1 and CDR2 sequences are WSHSY and SAAADI. V lost 4 bases to trimming and J lost 4 bases, with 5 bases between them. This CDR3 spans 11 amino acids. CDR3 bases: TGCGCCAGCAGTGCGGTATACGAGCAGTACTTC. Translating gives CASSAVYEQYF.

The gene calls are TRBV18 and TRBJ2-2; TRBD1 matches at 9 bases. The CDR3 contains 15 residues. In germline, CDR1 is KGHSH, CDR2 LQKENI. J gave up 6 bases and V 9 bases, and 11 bases lay outside the gene matches. DNA of the CDR3: TGTGCCAGTACCTCGGGACAGGGAATCGCCGGGGAGCTGTTTTTT. Its translation is CASTSGQGIAGELFF.

This clone is a singleton in its sample. V gene TRBV30 combines with J gene TRBJ2-3; weak D call: TRBD2 (6 bases). This CDR3 is 14 amino acids long. With 4 bases removed from V and 0 bases from J, the gap between germline ends came to 11 bases. The germline V gene has CDR1 GTSNPN and CDR2 SVGIG (reference sequence). CDR3 amino acids: CAWKSGTSTDTQYF. For the CDR3, the DNA is TGTGCCTGGAAGTCAGGGACTAGCACAGATACGCAGTATTTT.

The chain uses TRBV27 and TRBJ2-1; D may be TRBD1 (5 bases). The germline V gene encodes CDR1 MNHEY and CDR2 SMNVEV (reference sequence). The CDR3 consists of 15 residues. Trimming pared 2 bases from V and 2 bases from J, leaving 10 bases between. Here the CDR3 reads CASSLMSDTYNEQFF. Written as DNA, the CDR3 is TGTGCCAGCAGTTTAATGTCGGACACCTACAATGAGCAGTTCTTC.

The J gene is TRBJ2-1, the V gene TRBV5-4, with TRBD2 as a possible D gene (6 bases). Trimming took off 4 bases at V and 0 bases at J, with 14 bases between the two ends. This CDR3 has 16 residues. Per germline, CDR1 SGHNT and CDR2 YYREEE (reference sequence). The CDR3 region has the DNA TGTGCCAGCAGCGGACCCCGGGGGAGCTCCTACAATGAGCAGTTCTTC. This gives the protein CASSGPRGSSYNEQFF.

The CDR3 protein is CASSLVTPGTGTYEQYF. The DNA for the CDR3 is TGTGCCAGCAGCTTAGTTACCCCCGGGACAGGCACCTACGAGCAGTACTTC. This rearrangement joins TRBV11-2 to TRBJ2-7, with 8 bases lining up with TRBD1. The CDR3 covers 17 residues. Germline V gene lookup returns CDR1 SGHAT and CDR2 FQNNGV. After removal of 1 base from V and 2 bases from J, the junction contained 10 bases not matched to a gene.

The chain links TRBV11-2 to TRBJ2-3; possible D gene TRBD2, 5 bases. The CDR3 extends over 16 amino acids. Germline V gene lookup returns CDR1 SGHAT and CDR2 FQNNGV. Between the trimmed V and J ends, which lost 2 bases and 0 bases, there was a span of 12 bases. The CDR3 nucleotides read TGTGCCAGCAGCTTACTCAGGACTCGAAGCACAGATACGCAGTATTTT. It codes for CASSLLRTRSTDTQYF. Full variable domain (remainder filled in from reference TRBV11-2 and TRBJ2-3): EAGVAQSPRYKIIEKRQSVAFWCNPISGHATLYWYQQILGQGPKLLIQFQNNGVVDDSQLPKDRFSAERLKGVDSTLKIQPAKLEDSAVYLCASSLLRTRSTDTQYFGPGTRLTVL.

CDR3 DNA: TGTGCCAGCAGTGAAGTACACGACTCCTACGAGCAGTACGTC. This encodes CASSEVHDSYEQYV. V and J are TRBV6-1 and TRBJ2-7; D ambiguous. This CDR3 contains 14 residues. V lost 1 base and J 0 bases, leaving 7 bases between the germline ends. In germline, CDR1 is MNHNS, CDR2 SASEGT.

The CDR3, as DNA: TGTGCCAGCAGTGACCCGGGACAGGGCTACGAGCAGTACGTC. It codes for CASSDPGQGYEQYV. The chain is built from TRBV6-1 and TRBJ2-7; 9 bases are a match to TRBD1. V shed 3 bases, J shed 3 bases, and the junction held 3 bases outside the gene matches. The CDR3 sequence is 14 residues long. Germline V lookup: CDR1 MNHNS, CDR2 SASEGT.

The chain uses TRBV5-6 and TRBJ2-7; 14 bases map to TRBD2. The CDR3 runs to 18 residues. In germline, CDR1 is SGHDT, CDR2 YYEEEE. V shed 3 bases and J 2 bases; nucleotides not matched to a gene: 10. The DNA of the CDR3 is TGTGCCAGCAGCTCCGGACTAGCGGGGGGCCCCGAAGCCTACGAGCAGTACGTC. Protein: CASSSGLAGGPEAYEQYV.

The rearrangement joins TRBV7-8 to TRBJ2-7, with 13 nucleotides matching TRBD2. Looked up from germline, CDR1 is SGHVS and CDR2 is FQNEAQ. With V trimmed by 5 bases and J by 2 bases, 12 bases remained unmatched. The CDR3 loop spans 18 amino acids. CDR3 in amino acids: CASSLRLAGGSLTYEQYV. CDR3 DNA sequence: TGTGCCAGCAGCCTCAGACTAGCGGGGGGTTCTTTGACCTACGAGCAGTACGTC.

The chain carries TRBV7-6 and TRBJ2-3, with TRBD2 matching over 8 bases. From germline, CDR1 is SGHVS and CDR2 FNYEAQ. V lost 5 bases to trimming and J lost 2 bases; unmatched junction nucleotides: 3. There are 14 residues in the CDR3. The CDR3 sequence: CASSPSGHTDTQYF. Written as DNA, the CDR3 is TGTGCCAGCAGCCCTAGCGGGCACACAGATACGCAGTATTTT.

The gene calls are TRBV18 and TRBJ2-3, with TRBD2 matching over 8 bases. Germline lookup yields CDR1 KGHSH and CDR2 LQKENI. Trimming removed 3 bases from V and 5 bases from J; junction bases left unmatched: 7. The CDR3 is 15 residues long. The CDR3 DNA reads TGTGCCAGCTCACCCTGGACTAGCATGAGAGATACGCAGTATTTT. It specifies CASSPWTSMRDTQYF.